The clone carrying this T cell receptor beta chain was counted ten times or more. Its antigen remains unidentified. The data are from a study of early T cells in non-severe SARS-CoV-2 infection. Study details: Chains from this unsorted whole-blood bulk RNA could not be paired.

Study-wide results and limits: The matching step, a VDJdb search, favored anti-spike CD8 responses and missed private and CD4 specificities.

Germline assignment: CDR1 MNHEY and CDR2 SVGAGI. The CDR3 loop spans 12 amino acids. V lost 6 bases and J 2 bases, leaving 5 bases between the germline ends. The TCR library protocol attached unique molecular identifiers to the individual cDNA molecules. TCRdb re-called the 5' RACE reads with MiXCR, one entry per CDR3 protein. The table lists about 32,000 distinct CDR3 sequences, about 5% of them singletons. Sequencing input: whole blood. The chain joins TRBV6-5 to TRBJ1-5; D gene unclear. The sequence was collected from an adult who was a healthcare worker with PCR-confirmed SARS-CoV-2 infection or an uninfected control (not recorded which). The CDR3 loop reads CASRRGNQPQHF. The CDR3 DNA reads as TGTGCCAGCAGACGAGGCAATCAGCCCCAGCATTTT.